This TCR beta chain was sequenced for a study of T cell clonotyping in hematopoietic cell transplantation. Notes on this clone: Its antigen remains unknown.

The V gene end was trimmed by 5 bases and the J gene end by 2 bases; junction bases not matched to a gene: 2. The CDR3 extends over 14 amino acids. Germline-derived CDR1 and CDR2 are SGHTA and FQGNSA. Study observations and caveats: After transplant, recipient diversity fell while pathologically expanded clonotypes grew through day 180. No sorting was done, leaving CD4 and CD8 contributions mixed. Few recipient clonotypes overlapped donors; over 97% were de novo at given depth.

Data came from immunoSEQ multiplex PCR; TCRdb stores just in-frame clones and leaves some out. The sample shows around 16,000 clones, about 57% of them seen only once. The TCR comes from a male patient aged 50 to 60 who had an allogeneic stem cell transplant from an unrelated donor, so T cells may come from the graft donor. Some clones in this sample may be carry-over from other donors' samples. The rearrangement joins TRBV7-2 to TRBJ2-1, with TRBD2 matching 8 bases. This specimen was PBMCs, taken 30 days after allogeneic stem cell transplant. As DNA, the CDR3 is TGTGCCAGCAGCCGCGGGGGGACCTACAATGAGCAGTTCTTC. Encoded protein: CASSRGGTYNEQFF.